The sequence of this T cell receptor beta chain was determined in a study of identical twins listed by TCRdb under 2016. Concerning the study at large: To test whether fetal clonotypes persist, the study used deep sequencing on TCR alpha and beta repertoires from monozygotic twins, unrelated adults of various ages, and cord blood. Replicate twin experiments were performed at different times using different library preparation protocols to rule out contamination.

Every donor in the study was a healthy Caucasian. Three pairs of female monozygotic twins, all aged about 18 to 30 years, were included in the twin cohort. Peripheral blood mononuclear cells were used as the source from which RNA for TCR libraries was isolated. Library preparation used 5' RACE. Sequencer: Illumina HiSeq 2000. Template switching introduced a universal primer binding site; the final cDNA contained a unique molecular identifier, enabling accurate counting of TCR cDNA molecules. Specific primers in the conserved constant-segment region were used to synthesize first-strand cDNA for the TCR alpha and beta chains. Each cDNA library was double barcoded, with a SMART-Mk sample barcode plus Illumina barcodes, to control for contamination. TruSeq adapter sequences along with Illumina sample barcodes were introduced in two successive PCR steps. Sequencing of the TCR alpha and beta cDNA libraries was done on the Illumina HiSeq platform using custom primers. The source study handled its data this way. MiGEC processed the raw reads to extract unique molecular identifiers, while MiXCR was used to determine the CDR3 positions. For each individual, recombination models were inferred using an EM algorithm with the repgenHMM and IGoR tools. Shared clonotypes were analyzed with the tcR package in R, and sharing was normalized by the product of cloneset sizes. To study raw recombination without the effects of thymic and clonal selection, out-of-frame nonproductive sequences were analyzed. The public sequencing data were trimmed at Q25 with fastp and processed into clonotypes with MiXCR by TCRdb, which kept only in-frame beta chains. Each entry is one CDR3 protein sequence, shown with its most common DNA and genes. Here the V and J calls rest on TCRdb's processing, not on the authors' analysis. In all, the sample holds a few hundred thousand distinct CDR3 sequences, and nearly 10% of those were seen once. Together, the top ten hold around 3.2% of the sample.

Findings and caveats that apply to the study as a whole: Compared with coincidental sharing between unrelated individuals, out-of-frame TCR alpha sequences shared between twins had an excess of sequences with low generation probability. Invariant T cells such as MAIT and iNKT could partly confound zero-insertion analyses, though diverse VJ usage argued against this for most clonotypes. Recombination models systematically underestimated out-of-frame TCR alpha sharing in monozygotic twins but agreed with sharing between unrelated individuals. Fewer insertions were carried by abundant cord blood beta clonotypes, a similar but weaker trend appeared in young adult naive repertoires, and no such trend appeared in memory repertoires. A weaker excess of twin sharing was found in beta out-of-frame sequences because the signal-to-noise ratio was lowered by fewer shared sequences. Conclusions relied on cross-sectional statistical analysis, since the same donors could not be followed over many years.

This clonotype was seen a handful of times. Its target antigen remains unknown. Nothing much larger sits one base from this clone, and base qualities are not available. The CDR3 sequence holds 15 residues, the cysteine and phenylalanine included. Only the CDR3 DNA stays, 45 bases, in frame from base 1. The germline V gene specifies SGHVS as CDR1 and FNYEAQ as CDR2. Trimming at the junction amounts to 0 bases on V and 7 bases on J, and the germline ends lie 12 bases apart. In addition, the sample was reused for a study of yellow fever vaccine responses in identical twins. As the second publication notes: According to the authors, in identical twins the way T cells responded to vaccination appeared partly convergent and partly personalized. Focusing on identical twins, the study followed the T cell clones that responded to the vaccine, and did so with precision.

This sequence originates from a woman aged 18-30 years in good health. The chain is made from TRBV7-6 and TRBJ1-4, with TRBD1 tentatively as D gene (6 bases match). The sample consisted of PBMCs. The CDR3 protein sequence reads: CASSLADSAAEKLFF. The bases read TGTGCCAGCAGCTTAGCGGACAGCGCGGCTGAAAAACTGTTTTTT.